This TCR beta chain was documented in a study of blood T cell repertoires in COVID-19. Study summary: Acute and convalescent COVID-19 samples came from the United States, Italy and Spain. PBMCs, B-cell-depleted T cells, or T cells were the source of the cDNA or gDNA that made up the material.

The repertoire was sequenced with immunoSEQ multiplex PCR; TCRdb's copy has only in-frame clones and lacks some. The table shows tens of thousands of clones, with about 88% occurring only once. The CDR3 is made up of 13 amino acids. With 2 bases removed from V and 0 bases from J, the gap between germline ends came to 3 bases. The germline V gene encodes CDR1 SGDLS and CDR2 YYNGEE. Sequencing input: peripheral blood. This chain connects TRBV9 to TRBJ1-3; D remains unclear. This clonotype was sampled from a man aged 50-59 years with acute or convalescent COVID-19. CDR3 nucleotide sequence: TGTGCCAGCAGCGTCCTCTCTGGAAACACCATATATTTT. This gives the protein CASSVLSGNTIYF. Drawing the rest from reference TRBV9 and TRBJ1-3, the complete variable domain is DSGVTQTPKHLITATGQRVTLRCSPRSGDLSVYWYQQSLDQGLQFLIQYYNGEERAKGNILERFSAQQFPDLHSELNLSSLELGDSALYFCASSVLSGNTIYFGEGSWLTVV.